Listed here are 25 T cell receptor beta chains from one sample, sequenced in a study of human T cells and chemical hapten exposure. MiXCR was run by TCRdb on the RACE reads, yielding one entry per CDR3 protein. Of some 170,000 distinct CDR3 sequences listed, around 22% are singletons. This sample's time point: patch test 1, 2 weeks after DPC sensitization. Treatment: therapeutic diphenylcyclopropenone sensitization with weekly scalp DPC. Sequencing was performed on whole blood, taken in connection with sensitization to the hapten diphenylcyclopropenone (DPC). All receptors derive from a woman aged 50 to 60 with alopecia areata. Some clones in this sample may be carry-over from other donors' samples.

This clonotype came up a few times. The chain uses TRBV28 and TRBJ2-6; perhaps TRBD2 as D (6 bases). Germline V CDR1 and CDR2: MDHEN, SYDVKM. The CDR3 sequence is 15 residues long. Trimming took off 7 bases at V and 4 bases at J, with 14 bases between the two ends. The CDR3 spells CASTSAGSGANVLTF. CDR3 coding DNA: TGTGCCAGCACCTCCGCGGGGTCCGGGGCCAACGTCCTGACTTTC.

The CDR3 here is CASSLVLTGTYEQYF. The CDR3 nucleotides read TGTGCCAGCAGCTTAGTCCTAACAGGGACCTACGAGCAGTACTTC. This chain joins TRBV7-9 and TRBJ2-7; a possible D gene is TRBD1 (6 bases). The CDR3 runs 15 residues. Trimming took off 1 base at V and 2 bases at J, with 12 bases between the two ends. The germline V gene encodes CDR1 SEHNR and CDR2 FQNEAQ (reference sequence).

The chain joins TRBV6-1 to TRBJ2-3, with D uncertain. CDR1 is MNHNS, CDR2 SASEGT, per germline. Trimming stripped 5 bases from V and 2 bases from J, with 8 bases between. CDR3 length: 13 amino acids. The CDR3 region is CASSSATTDTQYF. The CDR3 nucleotides are TGTGCCAGCAGTTCTGCCACCACAGATACGCAGTATTTT.

This sequence joins TRBV6-6 and TRBJ2-7; unclear D gene. Trimming took off 6 bases at V and 2 bases at J, with 14 bases between the two ends. CDR1 MNHNY and CDR2 SVGAGI come from the germline V gene (reference sequence). The CDR3 covers 14 residues. CDR3 in amino acids: CASSPQTPTYEQYF. The CDR3 DNA reads TGTGCCAGCAGCCCTCAAACTCCTACCTACGAGCAGTACTTC.

This clonotype was detected only a few times. This chain connects TRBV2 to TRBJ2-3; TRBD2 matches 8 bases. The CDR3 extends over 15 amino acids. V gave up 8 bases and J gave up 2 bases; unmatched junction bases: 9. Germline CDR1 reads SNHLY; CDR2 reads FYNNEI. Written as DNA, the CDR3 is TGTGCCAGCGGGAGGGCTAGCGGGTACACAGATACGCAGTATTTT. Translating gives CASGRASGYTDTQYF. Looking up the rest from reference TRBV2 and TRBJ2-3 gives the full variable domain: EPEVTQTPSHQVTQMGQEVILRCVPISNHLYFYWYRQILGQKVEFLVSFYNNEISEKSEIFDDQFSVERPDGSNFTLKIRSTKLEDSAMYFCASGRASGYTDTQYFGPGTRLTVL.

This clonotype occurred a few times. V is TRBV20-1 and J is TRBJ1-5, with D possibly TRBD1 on 6 matching bases. The germline V gene has CDR1 DFQATT and CDR2 SNEGSKA (reference sequence). The CDR3 has 14 residues. Trimming cost V 3 bases and J 6 bases, with 15 bases left between them. CDR3 sequence reads: CSARFRGVGQPQHF. The CDR3 region has the DNA TGCAGTGCTAGGTTCAGGGGTGTAGGTCAGCCCCAGCATTTT.

This clonotype was observed a few times. The chain combines TRBV18 with TRBJ2-1, with TRBD2 matching 7 bases. The J segment lost 6 bases and the V segment lost 1 base, leaving 3 bases of the junction unmatched. Germline V gene data show CDR1 as KGHSH and CDR2 as LQKENI. CDR3 length equals 14 residues. CDR3 in amino acids: CASSPREGLNEQFF. In DNA form, the CDR3 reads TGTGCCAGCTCACCACGGGAGGGCCTCAATGAGCAGTTCTTC.

CDR3 sequence reads: CASSSKAGDADTQYF. The CDR3 coding sequence is TGTGCCAGCAGCTCGAAAGCGGGAGATGCAGATACGCAGTATTTT. J is TRBJ2-3 and V is TRBV5-6; 8 bases align to TRBD2. The germline gives CDR1 SGHDT, CDR2 YYEEEE. The CDR3 loop spans 15 amino acids. Losses at the gene ends were 3 bases for V and 4 bases for J; bases not matched to a gene: 7.

The chain joins TRBV29-1 to TRBJ2-3; TRBD2 aligns across 9 bases. Trimming took 4 bases from V and 2 from J; bases not matched to a gene: 7. The CDR3 extends over 15 amino acids. Germline-derived CDR1 and CDR2 are SQVTM and ANQGSEA. The CDR3 protein is CSVGSSGAPTDTQYF. CDR3 coding DNA: TGCAGCGTTGGGTCTAGCGGGGCCCCCACAGATACGCAGTATTTT.

The gene calls are TRBV5-1 and TRBJ2-1; 13 nucleotides line up with TRBD2. Germline V gene lookup returns CDR1 SGHRS and CDR2 YFSETQ. There are 17 residues in the CDR3. Germline trimming cut 3 bases from V and 2 bases from J; bases unmatched to any gene: 5. For the CDR3, the DNA is TGCGCCAGCAGCTACCCGGGACTAGCGGGACCCTACAATGAGCAGTTCTTC. This encodes CASSYPGLAGPYNEQFF.

This chain uses TRBV5-1 with TRBJ2-5; 10 nucleotides align to TRBD2. This CDR3 has 16 amino acids. Germline V gene data show CDR1 as SGHRS and CDR2 as YFSETQ. Trimming removed 4 bases from V and 3 bases from J; junction bases left unmatched: 9. The DNA for the CDR3 is TGCGCCAGCAGCCAGGCCCGGGGACTAGCGAAAGAGACCCAGTACTTC. Its translation: CASSQARGLAKETQYF.

The rearrangement uses TRBV12-3 or TRBV12-4 and TRBJ1-1, with a tentative D call TRBD1 (6 bases). This CDR3 is built from 13 residues. The V end lost 6 bases, the J end lost 8 bases, and 16 bases lay between the germline ends. Here the CDR3 reads CASSLVGGREAFF. CDR3 in DNA: TGTGCCAGCAGCCTCGTAGGGGGGAGGGAAGCTTTCTTT.

The genes are TRBV29-1 and TRBJ2-7; no firm D call. The ends were cut back, 5 bases at V and 5 bases at J, with 13 bases in the middle. The germline CDR1 and CDR2 sequences are SQVTM and ANQGSEA. The CDR3 has 12 residues. The CDR3 DNA reads TGCAGCGTTAATGCAGGCACGCACGAGCAGTACTTC. Amino acids: CSVNAGTHEQYF.

The genes are TRBV20-1 and TRBJ2-2; 7 bases line up with TRBD2. V dropped 2 bases and J dropped 6; count of bases not matched to a gene: 6. Looked up from germline, CDR1 is DFQATT and CDR2 is SNEGSKA (reference sequence). The CDR3 is 14 amino acids. The CDR3 spells CSARPGGVPGELFF. CDR3 DNA: TGCAGTGCTAGACCGGGAGGAGTTCCCGGGGAGCTGTTTTTT.

There are many counts of this clonotype. V and J are TRBV13 and TRBJ2-2; 10 positions match TRBD1. The germline V gene has CDR1 PRHDT and CDR2 FYEKMQ (reference sequence). Unmatched junction bases numbered 5, after V lost 3 bases and J lost 4 bases. This CDR3 is 16 amino acids long. CDR3 DNA: TGTGCCAGCAGCTTCCGAAGGACAGGGGGCACCGGGGAGCTGTTTTTT. As protein: CASSFRRTGGTGELFF. Full variable domain (outside the CDR3, taken from reference TRBV13 and TRBJ2-2): AAGVIQSPRHLIKEKRETATLKCYPIPRHDTVYWYQQGPGQDPQFLISFYEKMQSDKGSIPDRFSAQQFSDYHSELNMSSLELGDSALYFCASSFRRTGGTGELFFGEGSRLTVL.

This clonotype was detected a few times. J is TRBJ2-5 and V is TRBV20-1, with 8 bases fitting TRBD1. There are 14 residues in the CDR3. J was trimmed by 2 bases and V by 0 bases; bases with no gene match: 2. Germline assignment: CDR1 DFQATT and CDR2 SNEGSKA (reference sequence). CDR3 bases: TGCAGTGCTAGAGATCACAGGGGGCAAGAGACCCAGTACTTC. It codes for CSARDHRGQETQYF.

Concerning this clonotype: Given the absence of the conserved phenylalanine or tryptophan at the CDR3 end, a read error is likely. The J gene is TRBJ2-3, the V gene TRBV20-1; D is unclear. This CDR3 spans 10 amino acids. Germline V lookup: CDR1 DFQATT, CDR2 SNEGSKA (reference sequence). CDR3 residues: CSPVGDTQYL. The CDR3 region has the DNA TGCAGCCCAGTGGGGGATACGCAGTATCTT.

This clonotype was observed a few times. The chain couples TRBV6-1 to TRBJ2-7; 9 nucleotides agree with TRBD1. Germline-derived CDR1 and CDR2 are MNHNS and SASEGT. This CDR3 region has 15 residues. After removal of 6 bases from V and 0 bases from J, the junction contained 6 bases not matched to a gene. The CDR3 sequence is CASRTGTGSSYEQYF. The CDR3 nucleotides are TGTGCCAGCAGAACCGGGACAGGGAGCTCCTACGAGCAGTACTTC.

This clonotype has a handful of counts. The J gene is TRBJ1-5, the V gene TRBV6-6; D is uncertain. V dropped 6 bases and J dropped 5 bases, with 8 bases sitting between them. Germline V gene lookup returns CDR1 MNHNY and CDR2 SVGAGI (reference sequence). This CDR3 contains 12 residues. The chain's CDR3 is CASRGWDQPQHF. In DNA, the CDR3 is TGTGCCAGCAGGGGTTGGGATCAGCCCCAGCATTTT.

The genes are TRBV4-1 and TRBJ2-5, with 8 positions matching TRBD1. CDR1 and CDR2 (germline): MGHRA, YSYEKL. Trimming took 0 bases from V and 5 from J; bases not matched to a gene: 11. This CDR3 is built from 17 residues. CDR3 in DNA: TGCGCCAGCAGCCAAGAGGCAGGGGGCCGTTCGAAGGAGACCCAGTACTTC. Its translation is CASSQEAGGRSKETQYF.

This chain joins TRBV10-3 and TRBJ2-1; 8 bases are a match to TRBD2. This CDR3 is built from 15 residues. The V gene end was trimmed by 6 bases and the J gene end by 10 bases; junction bases not matched to a gene: 14. Germline V gene data show CDR1 as ENHRY and CDR2 as SYGVKD. The CDR3 coding sequence is TGTGCCATCAGGCCGACTAGCGAGCTAAAGGAAGAGCAGTTCTTC. This codes for CAIRPTSELKEEQFF.

This clonotype was picked up a small number of times. The rearrangement uses TRBV5-5 and TRBJ2-7; TRBD2 matches 11 bases. In germline, CDR1 is SGHKS, CDR2 YYEKEE (reference sequence). V trimming: 4 bases; J trimming: 3 bases; junction bases outside the gene matches: 6. This CDR3 has 15 residues. The CDR3 DNA follows: TGTGCCAGCAGCGGGGGACTAGCGGATTTCTACGAGCAGTACTTC. Amino acid sequence: CASSGGLADFYEQYF.

The genes are TRBV6-2 or TRBV6-3 and TRBJ1-2, with 7 bases that match TRBD1. This CDR3 comprises 13 residues. The J segment lost 10 bases and the V segment lost 5 bases, leaving 10 bases of the junction unmatched. The germline gives CDR1 MNHEY, CDR2 SVGEGT. CDR3 nucleotides: TGTGCCAGCAGTCCAGGGGGGCAGCAGGCCTACACCTTC. This sequence encodes CASSPGGQQAYTF.

The chain has TRBV7-9 and TRBJ2-1; 11 bases agree with TRBD2. There are 15 residues in the CDR3. Germline assignment: CDR1 SEHNR and CDR2 FQNEAQ (reference sequence). J gave up 4 bases and V 5 bases, and 4 bases lay outside the gene matches. The CDR3: CASSQGLADYNEQFF. The CDR3 bases are TGTGCCAGCAGCCAGGGACTAGCGGATTACAATGAGCAGTTCTTC.

This chain joins TRBV7-9 and TRBJ2-2; no clear D gene. The length of the CDR3 is 15 residues. The ends were cut back, 7 bases at V and 0 bases at J, with 12 bases in the middle. CDR1 is SEHNR, CDR2 FQNEAQ, per germline (reference sequence). The CDR3 spells CASKLGGPNTGELFF. The DNA of the CDR3 is TGTGCCAGCAAACTCGGTGGCCCGAACACCGGGGAGCTGTTTTTT.